The source of this TCR beta chain is a study of blood T cell repertoires in COVID-19. Overall study context: Both acute and convalescent COVID-19 samples were obtained from the United States, Italy and Spain. T cells, B-cell-depleted T cells, or PBMCs supplied cDNA or gDNA.

Original processing notes: Estimation of nucleated cell counts relied on the amplification of reference gene primers. The table came from immunoSEQ multiplex PCR; TCRdb's copy has only in-frame clones and leaves some out. The DNA gave D and trimming, while V, J and clone size come from that table. The sample gives tens of thousands of clones, approximately 90% of which show up once; 4.5% to 6% is in the top ten. Source material: peripheral blood. The receptor comes from a woman at least 80 years old with active COVID-19.

The CDR3 nucleotides read TGTGCCAGCAGTCATCAACAGGGCAGGGCGAACTATGGCTACACCTTC. Translation gives CASSHQQGRANYGYTF. J is TRBJ1-2 and V is TRBV6-6; a weak D match, TRBD1 (6 bases). Germline values: CDR1 MNHNY, CDR2 SVGAGI (reference sequence). V dropped 5 bases and J dropped 2 bases, with 18 bases sitting between them. The CDR3 loop spans 16 amino acids.